This TCR beta chain was captured by sequencing in a study of T cells after yellow fever vaccination. TCRdb recomputed calls from the 5' RACE reads with MiXCR, one row per CDR3 protein. The sample has approximately 120,000 distinct CDR3 sequences; more than 6.5% are singletons. Germline V gene data show CDR1 as SEHNR and CDR2 as FQNEAQ (reference sequence). The V gene lost 5 bases and the J gene lost 4 bases, with 12 bases spanning the gap. This CDR3 is 14 amino acids long. The sequence derives from a man aged 18 to 35 who received the YFV17D yellow fever vaccine. Specimen: CD4+ T cells sorted from PBMCs, collected less than 11 days after the first yellow fever vaccination. This chain connects TRBV7-9 to TRBJ1-3, with no clear D. Here the CDR3 DNA reads TGTGCCAGCAGCCCCCTTAGTAGCGGAAACACCATATATTTT. This sequence encodes CASSPLSSGNTIYF.